This entry lists 18 T cell receptor beta chains sequenced from one sample in a study of T cell changes during pregnancy in multiple sclerosis. Here immunoSEQ multiplex PCR was the method, and the copy in TCRdb shows in-frame clones only, minus some. This table has approximately 110,000 clones, 92% appearing once. The input for sequencing was peripheral blood, taken in the third trimester of pregnancy. The source is a female donor with multiple sclerosis, enrolled in a pregnancy study.

The V call is TRBV7-7, the J call TRBJ2-1; D is unclear. This CDR3 is built from 15 residues. Germline loops: CDR1 SSHAT, CDR2 FNYEAQ (reference sequence). Trimming took off 0 bases at V and 0 bases at J, with 6 bases between the two ends. The CDR3 loop reads CASSLAVSSYNEQFF. The DNA for the CDR3 is TGTGCCAGCAGCTTAGCGGTCAGCTCCTACAATGAGCAGTTCTTC.

The V call is TRBV2, the J call TRBJ2-7, with TRBD1 matching 9 bases. The CDR3 has 15 residues. Germline CDR1 and CDR2: SNHLY and FYNNEI. V was pared by 4 bases and J by 2 bases, with 6 bases of the junction left unmatched. CDR3 DNA sequence: TGTGCCAGCAGTGCCGCCTGGACAGGGGCCTACGAGCAGTACTTC. Its protein is CASSAAWTGAYEQYF.

CDR3 sequence reads: CASSQGANEKLFF. CDR3 DNA sequence: TGTGCCAGCTCACAGGGGGCGAACGAAAAACTGTTTTTT. This chain links TRBV18 with TRBJ1-4; 7 bases match TRBD1. The germline gives CDR1 KGHSH, CDR2 LQKENI. The CDR3 extends over 13 amino acids. Trimming at V came to 4 bases and at J to 8 bases, leaving 4 bases not matched to a gene. The variable domain in full, with the rest retrieved from reference TRBV18 and TRBJ1-4, is NAGVMQNPRHLVRRRGQEARLRCSPMKGHSHVYWYRQLPEEGLKFMVYLQKENIIDESGMPKERFSAEFPKEGPSILRIQQVVRGDSAAYFCASSQGANEKLFFGSGTQLSVL.

The chain joins TRBV5-3 to TRBJ1-2, with TRBD1 as a possible D gene (5 bases). TRBV5-3 is flagged as an ORF with uncertain function. V dropped 6 bases and J dropped 0 bases, with 12 bases sitting between them. The CDR3 totals 14 residues. The CDR3 nucleotides are TGTGCCAGAATTAGCAGGGCCCCTAACTATGGCTACACCTTC. It specifies CARISRAPNYGYTF.

This clone came up once. The chain combines TRBV7-9 with TRBJ1-2, with 10 bases identical to TRBD1. Germline-derived CDR1 and CDR2 are SEHNR and FQNEAQ (reference sequence). With V trimmed by 5 bases and J by 7 bases, 7 bases remained unmatched. This CDR3 has 14 amino acids. The CDR3: CASSLDRGPGGYTF. In DNA form, the CDR3 reads TGTGCCAGCAGCCTAGACAGGGGGCCGGGTGGCTACACCTTC. The variable domain in full, with the rest retrieved from reference TRBV7-9 and TRBJ1-2, is DTGVSQNPRHKITKRGQNVTFRCDPISEHNRLYWYRQTLGQGPEFLTYFQNEAQLEKSRLLSDRFSAERPKGSFSTLEIQRTEQGDSAMYLCASSLDRGPGGYTFGSGTRLTVV.

This chain connects TRBV6-5 to TRBJ1-1, with 9 nucleotides matching TRBD1. J was trimmed by 1 base and V by 8 bases; bases with no gene match: 8. Germline loops: CDR1 MNHEY, CDR2 SVGAGI. The CDR3 has 15 residues. CDR3 in amino acids: CASARDREGNTEAFF. The DNA for the CDR3 is TGTGCCAGCGCCCGGGACAGGGAGGGGAACACTGAAGCTTTCTTT.

This clone appeared once. The chain links TRBV5-1 to TRBJ2-7, with 8 bases matching TRBD2. Per germline, CDR1 SGHRS and CDR2 YFSETQ. This CDR3 has 15 residues. J lost 6 bases, V lost 0 bases, and 8 bases had no gene match. CDR3 in DNA: TGCGCCAGCAGCTTGGATACTAGCGGTCCCCTCGAGCAGTACTTC. Its translation: CASSLDTSGPLEQYF.

In this sample, this clone turned up once. The V call is TRBV18, the J call TRBJ1-1; 7 bases are shared with TRBD1. With 1 base clipped from V and 3 bases from J, the junction kept 2 bases outside the gene matches. In germline, CDR1 is KGHSH, CDR2 LQKENI. The CDR3 loop spans 14 amino acids. The CDR3 bases are TGTGCCAGCTCACCACTGACAGGGTACACTGAAGCTTTCTTT. Translated: CASSPLTGYTEAFF. Supplemented by reference TRBV18 and TRBJ1-1, the full variable domain reads NAGVMQNPRHLVRRRGQEARLRCSPMKGHSHVYWYRQLPEEGLKFMVYLQKENIIDESGMPKERFSAEFPKEGPSILRIQQVVRGDSAAYFCASSPLTGYTEAFFGQGTRLTVV.

About this clone itself: In the same sample, other DNA sequences code for this CDR3. The J gene is TRBJ2-3, the V gene TRBV27; 10 bases map to TRBD1. The trim removed 5 bases at V and 3 bases at J, leaving 5 bases unmatched. The CDR3 totals 15 residues. Germline-derived CDR1 and CDR2 are MNHEY and SMNVEV (reference sequence). CDR3 region: CASSPRDRGTDTQYF. The CDR3 bases are TGTGCCAGCAGTCCCCGGGACAGGGGAACAGATACGCAGTATTTT.

This chain uses TRBV5-1 with TRBJ2-3, with 12 bases aligning to TRBD2. The CDR3 loop spans 14 amino acids. The junction had 4 bases not matched to a gene; V was cut back by 6 bases and J by 5 bases. In germline, CDR1 is SGHRS, CDR2 YFSETQ. CDR3 loop: CASTLAGGGDTQYF. CDR3 nucleotide sequence: TGCGCCAGCACCCTAGCGGGAGGGGGAGATACGCAGTATTTT.

This chain connects TRBV6-4 to TRBJ1-2; D unclear. The CDR3 consists of 14 residues. V gave up 2 bases and J gave up 4 bases, with 11 bases separating them. The germline CDR1 and CDR2 sequences are MRHNA and SNTAGT. Here the CDR3 DNA reads TGTGCCAGCAGTGACACCGGGGTTGGCTATGGCTACACCTTC. Residues: CASSDTGVGYGYTF.

The chain joins TRBV19 to TRBJ1-4, with TRBD1 identical over 7 bases. The J segment lost 5 bases and the V segment lost 5 bases, leaving 5 bases of the junction unmatched. The CDR3 is 14 residues long. The germline V gene encodes CDR1 LNHDA and CDR2 SQIVND (reference sequence). The CDR3 here is CASSLGTANEKLFF. The CDR3 bases are TGTGCCAGTAGTTTGGGGACAGCGAATGAAAAACTGTTTTTT.

The J gene is TRBJ2-1, the V gene TRBV4-1; TRBD2 matches 10 bases. Germline values: CDR1 MGHRA, CDR2 YSYEKL. The CDR3 consists of 19 residues. V shed 2 bases and J 3 bases; nucleotides not matched to a gene: 13. CDR3 nucleotides: TGCGCCAGCAGCCAAACCTCTGGACTAGCGGATACTTACTACAATGAGCAGTTCTTC. Translation: CASSQTSGLADTYYNEQFF.

The chain joins TRBV6-5 to TRBJ2-2; D is perhaps TRBD1 (6 bases). CDR1 is MNHEY and CDR2 is SVGAGI in the germline V gene. The CDR3 totals 14 residues. Trimming left V 7 bases short and J 4 bases short, with 13 bases between. The CDR3 here is CASKTGWGTGELFF. In DNA, the CDR3 is TGTGCCAGCAAAACAGGGTGGGGCACCGGGGAGCTGTTTTTT.

The chain has TRBV27 and TRBJ2-7, with a tentative D call TRBD2 (5 bases). Germline V gene lookup returns CDR1 MNHEY and CDR2 SMNVEV (reference sequence). The CDR3 runs to 11 residues. Trimming removed 5 bases from V and 5 bases from J, with 7 bases in between. The CDR3 loop reads CASSRENEQYF. The CDR3 DNA reads as TGTGCCAGCAGTAGGGAGAACGAGCAGTACTTC.

The rearrangement links TRBV6-6 to TRBJ1-1; D is unresolved. Looked up from germline, CDR1 is MNHNY and CDR2 is SVGAGI (reference sequence). This CDR3 spans 14 amino acids. V dropped 2 bases and J dropped 3 bases, with 10 bases sitting between them. CDR3 amino acids: CASSYPDKYTEAFF. CDR3 bases: TGTGCCAGCAGTTACCCAGACAAATACACTGAAGCTTTCTTT.

V is TRBV19 and J is TRBJ2-3; TRBD2 is a possible D gene (6 bases). Germline-derived CDR1 and CDR2 are LNHDA and SQIVND (reference sequence). Between the trimmed V and J ends, which lost 3 bases and 4 bases, there was a span of 17 bases. The CDR3 runs 16 residues. The CDR3 protein is CASSMLRREAADTQYF. The DNA for the CDR3 is TGTGCCAGTAGTATGTTGCGGAGGGAGGCAGCAGATACGCAGTATTTT.

The chain has TRBV19 and TRBJ2-1; 12 nucleotides agree with TRBD2. In germline, CDR1 is LNHDA, CDR2 SQIVND (reference sequence). This CDR3 region has 14 residues. V lost 1 base, J lost 8 bases, and 0 bases stayed unmatched. The CDR3 nucleotides are TGTGCCAGTAGTATAGGACTAGCGGGAGATGAGCAGTTCTTC. This codes for CASSIGLAGDEQFF.